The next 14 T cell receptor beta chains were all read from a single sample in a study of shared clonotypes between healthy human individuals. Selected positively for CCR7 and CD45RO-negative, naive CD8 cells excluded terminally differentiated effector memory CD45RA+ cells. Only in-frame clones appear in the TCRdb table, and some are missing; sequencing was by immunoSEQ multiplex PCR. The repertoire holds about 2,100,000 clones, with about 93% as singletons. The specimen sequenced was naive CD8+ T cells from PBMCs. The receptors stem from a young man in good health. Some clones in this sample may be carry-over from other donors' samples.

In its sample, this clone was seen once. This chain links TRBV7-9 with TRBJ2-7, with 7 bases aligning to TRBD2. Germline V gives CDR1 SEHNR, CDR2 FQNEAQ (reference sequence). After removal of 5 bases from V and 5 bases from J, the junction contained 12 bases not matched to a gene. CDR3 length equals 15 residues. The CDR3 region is CASSPPQRGWDEQYF. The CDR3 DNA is TGTGCCAGCAGCCCGCCCCAGCGGGGCTGGGACGAGCAGTACTTC.

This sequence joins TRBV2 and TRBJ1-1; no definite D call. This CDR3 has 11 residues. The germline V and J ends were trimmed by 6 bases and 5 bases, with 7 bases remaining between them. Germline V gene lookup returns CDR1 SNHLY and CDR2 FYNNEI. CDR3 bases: TGTGCCAGCAGGAGGGTTACTGAAGCTTTCTTT. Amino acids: CASRRVTEAFF.

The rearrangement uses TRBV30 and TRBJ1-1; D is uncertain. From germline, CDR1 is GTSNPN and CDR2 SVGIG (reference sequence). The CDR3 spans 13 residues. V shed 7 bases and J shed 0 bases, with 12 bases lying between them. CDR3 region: CALRARVNTEAFF. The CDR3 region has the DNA TGTGCCTTGAGGGCTCGGGTGAACACTGAAGCTTTCTTT.

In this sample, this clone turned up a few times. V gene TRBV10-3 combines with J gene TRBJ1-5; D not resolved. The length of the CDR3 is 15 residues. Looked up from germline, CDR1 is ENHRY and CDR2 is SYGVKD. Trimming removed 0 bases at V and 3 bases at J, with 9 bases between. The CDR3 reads CAISESEVDNQPQHF. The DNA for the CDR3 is TGTGCCATCAGTGAGTCGGAGGTGGACAATCAGCCCCAGCATTTT.

CDR3 nucleotides: TGTGCCAGCAGCTTATGGCAGGAGAATGAAAAACTGTTTTTT. Residues: CASSLWQENEKLFF. The J gene is TRBJ1-4, the V gene TRBV6-6; D is undetermined. CDR1 is MNHNY, CDR2 SVGAGI, per germline (reference sequence). The CDR3 consists of 14 residues. Trimming stripped 6 bases from V and 5 bases from J, with 13 bases between.

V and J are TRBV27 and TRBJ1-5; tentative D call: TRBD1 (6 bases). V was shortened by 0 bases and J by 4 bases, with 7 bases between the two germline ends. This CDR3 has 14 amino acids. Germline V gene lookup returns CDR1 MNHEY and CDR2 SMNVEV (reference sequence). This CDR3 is CASSLSGTNQPQHF. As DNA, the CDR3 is TGTGCCAGCAGTTTATCCGGGACAAATCAGCCCCAGCATTTT.

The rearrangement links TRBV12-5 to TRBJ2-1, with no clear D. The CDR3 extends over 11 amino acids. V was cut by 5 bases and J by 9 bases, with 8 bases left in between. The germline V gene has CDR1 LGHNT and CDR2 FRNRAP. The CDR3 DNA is TGTGCTAGTGGTAACTTCGGTGAGCAGTTCTTC. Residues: CASGNFGEQFF.

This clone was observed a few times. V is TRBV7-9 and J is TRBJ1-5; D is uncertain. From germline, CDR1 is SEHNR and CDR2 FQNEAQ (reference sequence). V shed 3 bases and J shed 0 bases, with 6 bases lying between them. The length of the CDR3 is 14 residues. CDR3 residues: CASSLGNSNQPQHF. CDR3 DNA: TGTGCCAGCAGCTTGGGGAATAGCAATCAGCCCCAGCATTTT.

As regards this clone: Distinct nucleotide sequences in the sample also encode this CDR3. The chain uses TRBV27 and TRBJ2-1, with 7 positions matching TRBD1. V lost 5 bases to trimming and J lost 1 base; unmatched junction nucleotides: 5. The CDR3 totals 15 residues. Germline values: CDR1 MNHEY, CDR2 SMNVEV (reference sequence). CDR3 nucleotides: TGTGCCAGCAGTCCTAGACAGGGTTCCTACAATGAGCAGTTCTTC. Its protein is CASSPRQGSYNEQFF.

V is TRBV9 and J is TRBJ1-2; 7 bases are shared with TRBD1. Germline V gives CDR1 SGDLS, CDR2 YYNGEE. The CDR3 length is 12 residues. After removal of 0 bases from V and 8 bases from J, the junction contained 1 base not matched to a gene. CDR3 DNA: TGTGCCAGCAGCGTAGGGACAGGAGGCTACACCTTC. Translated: CASSVGTGGYTF.

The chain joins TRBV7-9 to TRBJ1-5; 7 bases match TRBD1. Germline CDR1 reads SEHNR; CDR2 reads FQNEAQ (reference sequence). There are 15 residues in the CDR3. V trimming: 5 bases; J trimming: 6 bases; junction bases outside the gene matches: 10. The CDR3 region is CASSPDRDPTQPQHF. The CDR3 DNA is TGTGCCAGCAGCCCTGACAGGGACCCCACTCAGCCCCAGCATTTT.

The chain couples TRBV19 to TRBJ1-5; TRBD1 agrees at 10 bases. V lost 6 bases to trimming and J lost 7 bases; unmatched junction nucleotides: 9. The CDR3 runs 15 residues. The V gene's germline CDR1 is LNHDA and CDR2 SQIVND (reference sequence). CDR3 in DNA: TGTGCCAGTAGGGTGACAGGGGGCGCAAGGCAGCCCCAGCATTTT. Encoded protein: CASRVTGGARQPQHF.

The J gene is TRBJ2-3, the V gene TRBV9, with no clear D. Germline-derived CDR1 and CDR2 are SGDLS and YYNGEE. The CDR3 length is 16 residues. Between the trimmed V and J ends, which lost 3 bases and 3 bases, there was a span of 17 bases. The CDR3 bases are TGTGCCAGCAGCGCCCTGTACGGCCTGGGGACAGATACGCAGTATTTT. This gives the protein CASSALYGLGTDTQYF.

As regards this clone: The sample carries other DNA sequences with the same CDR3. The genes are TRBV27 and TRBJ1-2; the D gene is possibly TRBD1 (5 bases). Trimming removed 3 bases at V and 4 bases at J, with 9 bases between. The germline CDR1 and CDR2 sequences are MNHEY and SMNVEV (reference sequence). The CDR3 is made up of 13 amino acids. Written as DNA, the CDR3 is TGTGCCAGCAGTTTTGGGACGAGCTATGGCTACACCTTC. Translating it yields CASSFGTSYGYTF.